Included here is one T cell receptor (beta chain) sequence, with context. This CDR3 is 14 amino acids long. From germline, CDR1 is MNHEY and CDR2 SVGAGI. Trimming left V 7 bases short and J 0 bases short, with 12 bases between. The data were obtained in a study of blood T cell repertoires in COVID-19. On the study more broadly: T cells, B-cell-depleted T cells, or PBMCs provided the cDNA or gDNA that served as material.

Method: immunoSEQ multiplex PCR; TCRdb's copy keeps in-frame clones and lacks some. Seen here are about 130,000 clones, around nine tenths observed once, and the top ten hold approximately 1%. This chain links TRBV6-5 with TRBJ1-2; a weak D match, TRBD1 (6 bases). Sequenced sample: peripheral blood. This clonotype was obtained from a woman at least 80 years old with acute or convalescent COVID-19. CDR3 residues: CASTWTAANYGYTF. For the CDR3, the DNA is TGTGCCAGCACTTGGACAGCTGCTAACTATGGCTACACCTTC.